The 21 T cell receptor beta chains reported below all come from one sample, sequenced in a study of monozygotic twins with inflammatory bowel disease. TCRdb re-called the 5' RACE reads, yielding one record per CDR3 amino acid sequence without DNA. The table gives 400,000 to 500,000 distinct CDR3 sequences; the top ten clones make up roughly 2.5% of it. Sequencing used blood. Receptors originate from a human donor with ulcerative colitis or Crohn's disease, or a healthy co-twin of an affected twin (not recorded which).

The chain recombines TRBV6-5 with TRBJ2-5; the D call from TCRdb, TRBD1, cannot be confirmed without DNA. The CDR3 sequence is 17 residues long. Germline V gene sequence: CDR1 MNHEY, CDR2 SVGAGI. The chain's CDR3 is CASSYFAGQGVQETQYF.

The J gene is TRBJ1-1, the V gene TRBV15. CDR3 length: 12 residues. Germline V gene data show CDR1 as LNHNV and CDR2 as YYDKDF (reference sequence). CDR3: CATKKEGTEAFF.

The CDR3 sequence: CASSITSGGDTDTQYF. This chain connects TRBV7-2 to TRBJ2-3; no DNA is available, so the TRBD2 call from TCRdb remains unchecked. This CDR3 comprises 16 residues. The germline V gene has CDR1 SGHTA and CDR2 FQGNSA.

The rearrangement uses TRBV29-1 and TRBJ2-5; TCRdb returns TRBD1, unconfirmable since there is no DNA. CDR3 length: 14 residues. CDR1 SQVTM and CDR2 ANQGSEA come from the germline V gene. The CDR3 sequence: CSVERDRGRETQYF.

The gene calls are TRBV3-1 and TRBJ2-7; checking the TCRdb D call of TRBD1 is not possible without DNA. In germline, CDR1 is LGHDT, CDR2 YNNKEL (reference sequence). This CDR3 has 18 residues. The CDR3 spells CASSLIPLRGRFSYEQYF.

The chain employs TRBV7-3 and TRBJ2-1; the D gene TCRdb calls, TRBD2, cannot be checked with no DNA. CDR3 length: 20 residues. In germline, CDR1 is SGHTA, CDR2 FQGTGA. CDR3 protein: CASSAQAGLAGVGVYNEQFF.

The chain joins TRBV5-6 to TRBJ2-1. The germline V gene has CDR1 SGHDT and CDR2 YYEEEE. There are 17 residues in the CDR3. The CDR3 sequence: CASSLISAAALYNEQFF.

The chain combines TRBV29-1 with TRBJ2-5; TCRdb selects TRBD2, and the lack of DNA leaves this call unchecked. This CDR3 has 14 amino acids. Germline loops: CDR1 SQVTM, CDR2 ANQGSEA. CDR3: CSVQRRDYGETQYF.

The rearrangement joins TRBV28 to TRBJ2-7; TCRdb picks TRBD1, but there is no DNA to check that call. CDR1 and CDR2 from the germline V gene are MDHEN and SYDVKM. The length of the CDR3 is 12 residues. The CDR3 loop reads CASGAASYEQYF.

The CDR3 region is CASSPGFSTNEKLFF. This rearrangement joins TRBV27 to TRBJ1-4; checking the TCRdb D call of TRBD1 is not possible without DNA. Germline lookup yields CDR1 MNHEY and CDR2 SMNVEV (reference sequence). This CDR3 comprises 15 residues.

The J gene is TRBJ2-5, the V gene TRBV15; the TCRdb call, TRBD1, lacks DNA for checking. This CDR3 is built from 14 residues. Germline lookup yields CDR1 LNHNV and CDR2 YYDKDF (reference sequence). The CDR3 spells CATSRAQEAETQYF.

The CDR3 loop reads CATSSGTSSNEQFF. The genes are TRBV15 and TRBJ2-1; the TCRdb call, TRBD2, lacks DNA for checking. CDR1 LNHNV and CDR2 YYDKDF come from the germline V gene (reference sequence). This CDR3 has 14 amino acids.

The chain is built from TRBV15 and TRBJ2-7. The CDR3 loop spans 14 amino acids. Germline V lookup: CDR1 LNHNV, CDR2 YYDKDF (reference sequence). The CDR3 protein is CATSRDRGSYEQYF.

This chain joins TRBV10-3 and TRBJ1-5; TCRdb outputs TRBD1, but without DNA this stays unchecked. CDR1 and CDR2 from the germline V gene are ENHRY and SYGVKD. CDR3 length: 15 amino acids. CDR3 in amino acids: CAISESGGGVQPQHF.

The chain joins TRBV27 to TRBJ1-2. This CDR3 spans 14 amino acids. CDR1 and CDR2 (germline): MNHEY, SMNVEV (reference sequence). The CDR3 loop reads CASSRDSGNYGYTF.

The chain carries TRBV6-5 and TRBJ1-1; checking the TCRdb D call of TRBD1 is not possible without DNA. This CDR3 has 12 residues. Germline V gene sequence: CDR1 MNHEY, CDR2 SVGAGI. CDR3: CASTDRGRRAFF.

The chain recombines TRBV12-3 or TRBV12-4 with TRBJ1-3; TCRdb indicates TRBD1, and absent DNA this call remains unverified. The CDR3 is 20 amino acids. CDR3 amino acids: CASSRTYGTHPSGSGNTIYF.

V is TRBV5-5 and J is TRBJ1-5. CDR1 SGHKS and CDR2 YYEKEE come from the germline V gene (reference sequence). This CDR3 region has 15 residues. The CDR3 loop is CASSLAGEGAQPQHF. Drawing the rest from reference TRBV5-5 and TRBJ1-5, the complete variable domain is DAGVTQSPTHLIKTRGQQVTLRCSPISGHKSVSWYQQVLGQGPQFIFQYYEKEERGRGNFPDRFSARQFPNYSSELNVNALLLGDSALYLCASSLAGEGAQPQHFGDGTRLSIL.

V gene TRBV5-1 combines with J gene TRBJ2-5; as DNA is missing, the TRBD1 call by TCRdb cannot be tested. The germline CDR1 and CDR2 sequences are SGHRS and YFSETQ. This CDR3 has 14 amino acids. The CDR3: CASSWTGDRETQYF.

The V call is TRBV28, the J call TRBJ2-3; TCRdb returns TRBD1, unconfirmable since there is no DNA. The V gene's germline CDR1 is MDHEN and CDR2 SYDVKM. The CDR3 is 14 amino acids. CDR3: CASLHRWGADTQYF. Looking up the rest from reference TRBV28 and TRBJ2-3 gives the full variable domain: DVKVTQSSRYLVKRTGEKVFLECVQDMDHENMFWYRQDPGLGLRLIYFSYDVKMKEKGDIPEGYSVSREKKERFSLILESASTNQTSMYLCASLHRWGADTQYFGPGTRLTVL.

This chain uses TRBV12-3 or TRBV12-4 with TRBJ2-7; the TCRdb call, TRBD1, lacks DNA for checking. The CDR3 sequence is 14 residues long. CDR3 sequence reads: CASSPDRTVHEQYF.